Given below is one T cell receptor (beta chain) in context. This specimen comes from a study of monozygotic twins with inflammatory bowel disease. The CDR3 has 14 amino acids. Per germline, CDR1 LNHDA and CDR2 SQIVND (reference sequence). UMIs containing a 6-nucleotide sample barcode were added via template switching. TCRdb reanalyzed the 5' RACE reads, giving one entry per CDR3 protein sequence and no DNA. This specimen shows 420,000 or so distinct CDR3 sequences; the ten leading clones hold 2% to 3%. The V call is TRBV19, the J call TRBJ2-3; the TCRdb D gene call, TRBD1, has no DNA to confirm it. Sequencing was carried out using blood. This clonotype originated in a human donor with ulcerative colitis or Crohn's disease, or a healthy co-twin of an affected twin (not recorded which). CDR3 in amino acids: CASSTRTVSDTQYF.